The present entry profiles one T cell receptor beta chain with its context. Methods used by the authors: How many nucleated cells were present was estimated from reference gene primer amplification. Profiling relied on immunoSEQ multiplex PCR, and the TCRdb table lists in-frame clones only, not all of them. That table is the source of V, J and clone size, and D and trimming were worked out from the DNA. The sample includes 90,000 to 130,000 clones, around 76% of them seen just once. The data derive from a study of blood T cell repertoires in COVID-19. Study at large: Some COVID-19 samples were acute and others convalescent; all came from the United States, Italy and Spain. PBMCs, B-cell-depleted T cells, or T cells provided the cDNA or gDNA that made up the material.

This clonotype was obtained from a woman over 75 with acute or convalescent COVID-19. Sequenced: peripheral blood.

The CDR3 DNA reads TGTGCCAGCAGCCCCCTAGCGGGACCCAGCACAGATACGCAGTATTTT. Translating it yields CASSPLAGPSTDTQYF. This chain links TRBV11-1 with TRBJ2-3, with 9 bases matching TRBD2. The germline CDR1 and CDR2 sequences are SGHAT and FQDESV (reference sequence). The trim removed 5 bases at V and 0 bases at J, leaving 6 bases unmatched. The CDR3 is 16 amino acids.